Each of the 5 T cell receptor beta chains below was sequenced from the same sample in a study of T cell responses to AZD1222 COVID-19 vaccine. Method: immunoSEQ multiplex PCR; TCRdb's copy keeps in-frame clones and lacks some. The sample comprises tens of thousands of clones, 65% to 85% of which are singletons, and approximately 52% rests with the top ten. This material consisted of peripheral blood, taken on day 0 of AZD1222 vaccination. The receptors derive from an adult in good health.

This chain joins TRBV19 and TRBJ1-3; tentative D call: TRBD1 (6 bases). The CDR3 extends over 16 amino acids. Per the germline V gene, CDR1 is LNHDA and CDR2 is SQIVND (reference sequence). V was shortened by 6 bases and J by 0 bases, with 15 bases between the two germline ends. The CDR3, as DNA: TGTGCCAGTAGCAACGACAGGACCCACTCTGGAAACACCATATATTTT. Translating it yields CASSNDRTHSGNTIYF.

The J gene is TRBJ1-4, the V gene TRBV6-5; D gene ambiguous. V gave up 5 bases and J gave up 9 bases, with 19 bases separating them. The CDR3 is 15 amino acids. Per germline, CDR1 MNHEY and CDR2 SVGAGI. CDR3 sequence reads: CASSPAAPGGQKLFF. The DNA of the CDR3 is TGTGCCAGCAGTCCTGCGGCGCCGGGAGGTCAAAAACTGTTTTTT.

The V gene is TRBV15, the J gene TRBJ1-2; D is undetermined. Germline V CDR1 and CDR2: LNHNV, YYDKDF (reference sequence). The CDR3 extends over 15 amino acids. With 5 bases removed from V and 2 bases from J, the gap between germline ends came to 15 bases. In DNA form, the CDR3 reads TGTGCCACCAGCCCAAGGCAGGCCGTGAACTATGGCTACACCTTC. This codes for CATSPRQAVNYGYTF.

The chain combines TRBV7-2 with TRBJ1-5, with D unclear. This CDR3 spans 15 amino acids. In germline, CDR1 is SGHTA, CDR2 FQGNSA. Trimming took 1 base from V and 6 from J, leaving 13 bases between them. The CDR3 DNA is TGTGCCAGCAGCTTAGGGATTGGTAAGGGTCAGCCCCAGCATTTT. It specifies CASSLGIGKGQPQHF.

This clone was observed a single time. The chain carries TRBV6-1 and TRBJ2-5; TRBD2 agrees at 12 bases. V was clipped by 1 base and J by 2 bases; unmatched bases: 8. In germline, CDR1 is MNHNS, CDR2 SASEGT. The CDR3 length is 18 residues. The CDR3 loop reads CASSEGLAGGLEQETQYF. The CDR3 region has the DNA TGTGCCAGCAGTGAAGGGCTAGCGGGAGGGTTAGAGCAAGAGACCCAGTACTTC.